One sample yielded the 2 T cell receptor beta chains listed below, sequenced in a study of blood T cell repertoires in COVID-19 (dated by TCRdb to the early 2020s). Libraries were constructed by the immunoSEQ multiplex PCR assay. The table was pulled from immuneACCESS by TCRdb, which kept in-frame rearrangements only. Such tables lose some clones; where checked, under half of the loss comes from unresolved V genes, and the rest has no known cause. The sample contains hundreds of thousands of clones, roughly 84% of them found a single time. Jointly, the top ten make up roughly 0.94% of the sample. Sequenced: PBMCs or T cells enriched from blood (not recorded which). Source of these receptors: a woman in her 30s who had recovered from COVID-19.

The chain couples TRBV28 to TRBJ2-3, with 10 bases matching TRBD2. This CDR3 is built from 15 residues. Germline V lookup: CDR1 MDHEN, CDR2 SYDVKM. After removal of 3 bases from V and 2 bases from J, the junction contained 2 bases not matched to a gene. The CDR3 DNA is TGTGCCAGCAGTTTCGGACTAGCGGTCACAGATACGCAGTATTTT. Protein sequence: CASSFGLAVTDTQYF.

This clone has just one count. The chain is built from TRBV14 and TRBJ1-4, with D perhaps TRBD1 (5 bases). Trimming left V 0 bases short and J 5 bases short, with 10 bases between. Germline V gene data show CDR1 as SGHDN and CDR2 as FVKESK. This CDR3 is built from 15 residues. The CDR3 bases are TGTGCCAGCAGCCAAGATGGGGCTCGAAATGAAAAACTGTTTTTT. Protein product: CASSQDGARNEKLFF.